A selection of T cell receptor beta chains follows, all from one sample in a study of CD8+CD57+ T cells in acquired aplastic anemia. One entry per CDR3 protein results from TCRdb running MiXCR on the reads. In the table there are some 170,000 distinct CDR3 sequences, approximately 44% of which are singletons. The sample comprised sorted CD4+, CD8+, or CD8+CD57+ T cells (not recorded which) from PBMCs. These receptors were obtained from a human donor in good health. Both conserved end residues are part of each CDR3. Each record gives: D gene, V gene, clone size, J gene, CDR3 protein, CDR3 DNA. D genes are given only for firm matches. Size is omitted from some rows. Given values are once, few, many or a class for expanded clones.

D gene: NA; V gene: TRBV11-2; clone size: NA; J gene: TRBJ2-7; CDR3 protein: CASSFEARSYEQYF; CDR3 DNA: TGTGCCAGCAGCTTTGAGGCGAGATCCTACGAGCAGTACTTC
D gene: TRBD1; V gene: TRBV2; clone size: NA; J gene: TRBJ2-2; CDR3 protein: CASRTGGEFPGELFF; CDR3 DNA: TGTGCCAGCAGGACAGGGGGCGAATTTCCCGGGGAGCTGTTTTTT
D gene: NA; V gene: TRBV20-1; clone size: few; J gene: TRBJ1-2; CDR3 protein: CSASPGGGGYTF; CDR3 DNA: TGCAGTGCTAGCCCTGGGGGTGGTGGCTACACCTTC
D gene: NA; V gene: TRBV5-4; clone size: many; J gene: TRBJ1-6; CDR3 protein: CASSLMGVNSPLHF; CDR3 DNA: TGTGCCAGCAGCCTAATGGGGGTAAATTCACCCCTCCACTTT
D gene: NA; V gene: TRBV28; clone size: few; J gene: TRBJ1-3; CDR3 protein: CASSQDRYSGNTIYF; CDR3 DNA: TGTGCCAGCAGTCAAGACAGGTACTCTGGAAACACCATATATTTT
D gene: TRBD2; V gene: TRBV20-1; clone size: many; J gene: TRBJ2-7; CDR3 protein: CSARLAGRSYEQYF; CDR3 DNA: TGCAGTGCTAGACTAGCGGGGCGTTCCTACGAGCAGTACTTC
D gene: NA; V gene: TRBV12-3/TRBV12-4; clone size: many; J gene: TRBJ1-1; CDR3 protein: CAGGRGREAFF; CDR3 DNA: TGTGCCGGAGGAAGAGGACGAGAAGCTTTCTTT
D gene: NA; V gene: TRBV29-1; clone size: NA; J gene: TRBJ1-6; CDR3 protein: CSVEGRNSPLHF; CDR3 DNA: TGCAGCGTTGAGGGACGGAATTCACCCCTCCACTTT
D gene: TRBD2; V gene: TRBV5-5; clone size: few; J gene: TRBJ2-1; CDR3 protein: CASRTGTISYNEQFF; CDR3 DNA: TGTGCCAGCAGGACCGGGACTATCTCCTACAATGAGCAGTTCTTC
D gene: NA; V gene: TRBV2; clone size: many; J gene: TRBJ2-1; CDR3 protein: CASGELSYNEQFF; CDR3 DNA: TGTGCCAGCGGTGAACTCTCCTACAATGAGCAGTTCTTC
D gene: NA; V gene: TRBV24-1; clone size: many; J gene: TRBJ1-1; CDR3 protein: CATKHTGGGQERTEAFF; CDR3 DNA: TGTGCCACTAAACATACGGGTGGAGGGCAAGAGCGCACTGAAGCTTTCTTT
D gene: NA; V gene: TRBV7-8; clone size: many; J gene: TRBJ1-1; CDR3 protein: CASSLRHQNTEAFF; CDR3 DNA: TGTGCCAGCAGCTTAAGGCATCAGAACACTGAAGCTTTCTTT
D gene: NA; V gene: TRBV10-1; clone size: NA; J gene: TRBJ1-6; CDR3 protein: CASRVSYNSPLHF; CDR3 DNA: TGCGCCAGCAGGGTCTCCTATAATTCACCCCTCCACTTT
D gene: NA; V gene: TRBV10-2; clone size: NA; J gene: TRBJ1-3; CDR3 protein: CASSEGQTSGNTIYF; CDR3 DNA: TGCGCCAGCAGTGAAGGGCAGACCTCTGGAAACACCATATATTTT
D gene: NA; V gene: TRBV7-2; clone size: NA; J gene: TRBJ1-2; CDR3 protein: CASSRGGGSNYGYTF; CDR3 DNA: TGTGCCAGCAGCCGAGGAGGGGGGTCGAACTATGGCTACACCTTC
D gene: NA; V gene: TRBV11-1; clone size: many; J gene: TRBJ1-5; CDR3 protein: CASSLDRFEGPQHF; CDR3 DNA: TGTGCCAGCAGCTTAGACAGGTTCGAGGGGCCCCAGCATTTT
D gene: NA; V gene: TRBV15; clone size: many; J gene: TRBJ2-2; CDR3 protein: CATSRESRAGELFF; CDR3 DNA: TGTGCCACCAGCAGAGAGTCTAGGGCCGGGGAGCTGTTTTTT
D gene: NA; V gene: TRBV6-1; clone size: NA; J gene: TRBJ2-7; CDR3 protein: CASSAYRDEQYF; CDR3 DNA: TGTGCCAGCAGTGCGTACAGGGACGAGCAGTACTTC
D gene: TRBD1; V gene: TRBV10-1; clone size: NA; J gene: TRBJ1-5; CDR3 protein: CASLRTGGGNQPQHF; CDR3 DNA: TGCGCCAGCTTAAGGACAGGGGGGGGAAATCAGCCCCAGCATTTT
D gene: TRBD1; V gene: TRBV7-3; clone size: many; J gene: TRBJ1-1; CDR3 protein: CASSSGQGNTEAFF; CDR3 DNA: TGTGCCAGCAGCTCGGGACAGGGGAACACTGAAGCTTTCTTT
D gene: NA; V gene: TRBV10-3; clone size: medium-sized; J gene: TRBJ1-6; CDR3 protein: CAINGQDNSPLHF; CDR3 DNA: TGTGCCATCAATGGACAAGATAATTCACCCCTCCACTTT
D gene: NA; V gene: TRBV19; clone size: NA; J gene: TRBJ1-1; CDR3 protein: CASSSSGTVNTEAFF; CDR3 DNA: TGTGCCAGTAGTAGCTCCGGGACGGTGAACACTGAAGCTTTCTTT
D gene: NA; V gene: TRBV20-1; clone size: many; J gene: TRBJ2-5; CDR3 protein: CSAPDQKETQYF; CDR3 DNA: TGCAGTGCCCCGGACCAGAAAGAGACCCAGTACTTC
D gene: TRBD1; V gene: TRBV2; clone size: many; J gene: TRBJ1-2; CDR3 protein: CASSVGQGYYGYTF; CDR3 DNA: TGTGCCAGCAGTGTTGGACAGGGATACTATGGCTACACCTTC
D gene: TRBD1; V gene: TRBV7-8; clone size: NA; J gene: TRBJ2-5; CDR3 protein: CASSVGTGVMEETQYF; CDR3 DNA: TGTGCCAGCAGCGTGGGGACAGGGGTCATGGAAGAGACCCAGTACTTC
D gene: NA; V gene: TRBV20-1; clone size: many; J gene: TRBJ2-7; CDR3 protein: CSASGAVITYEQYF; CDR3 DNA: TGCAGTGCTAGCGGGGCAGTCATTACCTACGAGCAGTACTTC